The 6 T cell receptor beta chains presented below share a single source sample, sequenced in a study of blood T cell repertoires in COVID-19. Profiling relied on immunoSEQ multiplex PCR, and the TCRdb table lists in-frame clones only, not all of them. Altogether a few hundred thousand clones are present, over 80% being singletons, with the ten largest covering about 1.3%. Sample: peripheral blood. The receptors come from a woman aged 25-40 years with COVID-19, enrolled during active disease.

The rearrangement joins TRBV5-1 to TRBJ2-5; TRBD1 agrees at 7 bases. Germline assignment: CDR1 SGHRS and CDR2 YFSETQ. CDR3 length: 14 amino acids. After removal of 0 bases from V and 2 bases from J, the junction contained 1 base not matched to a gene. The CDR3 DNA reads TGCGCCAGCAGCTTGGTGGGACAGCAAGAGACCCAGTACTTC. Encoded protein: CASSLVGQQETQYF.

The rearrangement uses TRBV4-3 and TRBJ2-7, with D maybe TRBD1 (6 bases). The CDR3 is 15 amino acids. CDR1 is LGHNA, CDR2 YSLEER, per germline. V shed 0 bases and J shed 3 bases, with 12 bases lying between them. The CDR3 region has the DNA TGCGCCAGCAGCCAAGAATGGGGGCTCCTCTACGAGCAGTACTTC. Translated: CASSQEWGLLYEQYF.

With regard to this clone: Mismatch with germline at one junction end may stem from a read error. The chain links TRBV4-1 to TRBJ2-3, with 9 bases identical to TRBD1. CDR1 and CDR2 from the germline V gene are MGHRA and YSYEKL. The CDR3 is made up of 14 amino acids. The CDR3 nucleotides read TGCGCCAGCAGCCAGGGGGTCGGGGACAGGGCCTCGTCTTTT. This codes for CASSQGVGDRASSF.

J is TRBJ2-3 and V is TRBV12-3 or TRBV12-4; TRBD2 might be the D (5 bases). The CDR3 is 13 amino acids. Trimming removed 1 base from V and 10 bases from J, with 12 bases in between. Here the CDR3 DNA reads TGTGCCAGCAGTTTAGGGCCCGCGGGTGCGCAGTATTTT. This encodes CASSLGPAGAQYF.

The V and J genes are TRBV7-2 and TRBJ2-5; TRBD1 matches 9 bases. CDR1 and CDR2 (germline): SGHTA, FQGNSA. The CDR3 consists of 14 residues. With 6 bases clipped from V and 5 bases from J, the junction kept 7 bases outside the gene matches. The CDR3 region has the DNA TGTGCCAGCAGTTCCAACAGGGGGCAGGAGACCCAGTACTTC. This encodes CASSSNRGQETQYF.

The CDR3 DNA is TGTGCCAGCAGTACGGGGGTCGCCAATAATTCACCCCTCCACTTT. This sequence encodes CASSTGVANNSPLHF. This chain uses TRBV28 with TRBJ1-6; D is possibly TRBD1 (5 bases). The germline V gene encodes CDR1 MDHEN and CDR2 SYDVKM. The ends were cut back, 5 bases at V and 5 bases at J, with 13 bases in the middle. The CDR3 is 15 amino acids. Based on the CDR3 plus reference TRBV28 and TRBJ1-6, the full variable domain is DVKVTQSSRYLVKRTGEKVFLECVQDMDHENMFWYRQDPGLGLRLIYFSYDVKMKEKGDIPEGYSVSREKKERFSLILESASTNQTSMYLCASSTGVANNSPLHFGNGTRLTVT.